The 20 T cell receptor beta chains below were found in one sample sequenced in a study of shared clonotypes between healthy human individuals (dated by TCRdb to 2019 to 2021). The library was obtained by the immunoSEQ multiplex PCR assay. TCRdb took this table from immuneACCESS and kept in-frame rearrangements with V and J called. Such tables lack part of the clones; where checked against another copy, unresolved V genes explain under half of the gap, and the rest is unexplained. A total of more than 1,200,000 clones appear in this sample, 98% to 99% of them only once. 0.3% to 0.45% of the sample goes to the ten largest clones. The sequencing sample was made of naive CD4+ T cells sorted from blood. What this sample's cell subset or site label stands for: CD45RA+ positively selected. These receptor sequences come from a man in his thirties or forties in good health.

The CDR3 bases are TGTGCCAGCAGTCCACAGGGGTCGGGCACAGATACGCAGTATTTT. Translation gives CASSPQGSGTDTQYF. This chain links TRBV28 with TRBJ2-3, with 7 bases matching TRBD1. Germline V gene lookup returns CDR1 MDHEN and CDR2 SYDVKM. This CDR3 is built from 15 residues. The junction had 6 bases not matched to a gene; V was cut back by 5 bases and J by 1 base.

The rearrangement joins TRBV9 to TRBJ2-1; 7 nucleotides match TRBD2. Losses at the gene ends were 2 bases for V and 5 bases for J; bases not matched to a gene: 10. The germline V gene encodes CDR1 SGDLS and CDR2 YYNGEE. The CDR3 totals 16 residues. This chain's CDR3 is CASSVGGTIINNEQFF. CDR3 DNA sequence: TGTGCCAGCAGCGTCGGCGGGACTATTATAAACAATGAGCAGTTCTTC. The variable domain in full, with the rest retrieved from reference TRBV9 and TRBJ2-1, is DSGVTQTPKHLITATGQRVTLRCSPRSGDLSVYWYQQSLDQGLQFLIQYYNGEERAKGNILERFSAQQFPDLHSELNLSSLELGDSALYFCASSVGGTIINNEQFFGPGTRLTVL.

This chain links TRBV2 with TRBJ2-7, with TRBD1 as a possible D gene (6 bases). Trimming took 6 bases from V and 2 from J, leaving 14 bases between them. There are 14 residues in the CDR3. Germline CDR1 reads SNHLY; CDR2 reads FYNNEI. The CDR3 nucleotides read TGTGCCAGCAGCGACAGGCGACCACCCTACGAGCAGTACTTC. Amino acids: CASSDRRPPYEQYF.

As regards this clone: Additional DNA sequences in this sample encode the identical CDR3. The CDR3 loop reads CASSLGPGELFF. CDR3 DNA: TGTGCCAGCAGTCTGGGGCCCGGGGAGCTGTTTTTT. The V call is TRBV7-8, the J call TRBJ2-2, with TRBD1 as a possible D gene (5 bases). The CDR3 runs to 12 residues. The germline V and J ends were trimmed by 6 bases and 6 bases, with 8 bases remaining between them. Germline assignment: CDR1 SGHVS and CDR2 FQNEAQ.

V usage is TRBV27 and J usage is TRBJ2-7; 10 bases agree with TRBD2. V dropped 6 bases and J dropped 3; count of bases not matched to a gene: 11. This CDR3 contains 16 residues. Germline V gene data show CDR1 as MNHEY and CDR2 as SMNVEV (reference sequence). CDR3 region: CASSPAPSGRIYEQYF. As DNA, the CDR3 is TGTGCCAGCAGCCCCGCGCCTAGCGGGAGAATCTACGAGCAGTACTTC.

The chain joins TRBV5-5 to TRBJ2-7; D perhaps matches TRBD2 (5 bases). Per germline, CDR1 SGHKS and CDR2 YYEKEE (reference sequence). With 5 bases removed from V and 4 bases from J, the gap between germline ends came to 7 bases. The CDR3 is 11 residues long. The CDR3 reads CASRGEYEQYF. The CDR3 DNA reads as TGTGCCAGCAGGGGAGAGTACGAGCAGTACTTC.

J is TRBJ2-2 and V is TRBV11-3, with no clear D. The CDR3 spans 12 residues. Germline values: CDR1 SGHNT, CDR2 YENEEA. Trimming shortened V by 8 bases and J by 5 bases, and 9 bases separated the two germline ends. The CDR3 DNA reads TGTGCCAGCGGCCCTGGTACCGGGGAGCTGTTTTTT. Protein product: CASGPGTGELFF.

This rearrangement joins TRBV5-6 to TRBJ1-5; TRBD1 is a possible D gene (5 bases). From germline, CDR1 is SGHDT and CDR2 YYEEEE. This CDR3 has 14 amino acids. Between the trimmed V and J ends, which lost 4 bases and 5 bases, there was a span of 13 bases. CDR3 amino acids: CASSDRDGYQPQHF. CDR3 coding DNA: TGTGCCAGCAGCGACCGGGACGGGTATCAGCCCCAGCATTTT.

The chain uses TRBV9 and TRBJ2-1, with TRBD1 matching over 7 bases. The V gene's germline CDR1 is SGDLS and CDR2 YYNGEE. The CDR3 is made up of 17 amino acids. V lost 3 bases to trimming and J lost 5 bases; unmatched junction nucleotides: 14. The CDR3 region is CASSGTGTVPRDNEQFF. CDR3 DNA sequence: TGTGCCAGCAGCGGGACCGGGACAGTCCCTAGGGACAATGAGCAGTTCTTC. Looking up the rest from reference TRBV9 and TRBJ2-1 gives the full variable domain: DSGVTQTPKHLITATGQRVTLRCSPRSGDLSVYWYQQSLDQGLQFLIQYYNGEERAKGNILERFSAQQFPDLHSELNLSSLELGDSALYFCASSGTGTVPRDNEQFFGPGTRLTVL.

This chain connects TRBV11-2 to TRBJ2-2; D tentatively reads TRBD1 or TRBD2 (5 bases each). Germline CDR1 SGHAT, CDR2 FQNNGV. The V end was cut by 5 bases, the J end by 3 bases, with 13 bases between. This CDR3 region has 15 residues. CDR3 sequence (DNA): TGTGCCAGCAGCGCCGCACTAGGGGACACCGGGGAGCTGTTTTTT. Translation gives CASSAALGDTGELFF.

The chain carries TRBV6-5 and TRBJ2-3, with D uncertain. Trimming pared 2 bases from V and 3 bases from J, leaving 6 bases between. This CDR3 is built from 13 residues. CDR1 is MNHEY, CDR2 SVGAGI, per germline. CDR3 in amino acids: CASSYRKTDTQYF. The CDR3 DNA reads TGTGCCAGCAGTTACAGGAAAACAGATACGCAGTATTTT.

The V gene is TRBV5-1, the J gene TRBJ1-1; 7 bases align to TRBD1. CDR1 is SGHRS, CDR2 YFSETQ, per germline. The CDR3 length is 16 residues. The ends lost 0 bases at V and 1 base at J; junction bases unmatched: 6. The DNA for the CDR3 is TGCGCCAGCAGCTTGGGCGCACAGGGGTCGAACACTGAAGCTTTCTTT. Protein sequence: CASSLGAQGSNTEAFF.

This chain uses TRBV11-2 with TRBJ2-2; 12 positions match TRBD2. This CDR3 comprises 17 residues. The V gene's germline CDR1 is SGHAT and CDR2 FQNNGV. V dropped 6 bases and J dropped 8; count of bases not matched to a gene: 13. CDR3 protein: CASSPRLAGVPTGELFF. In nucleotides, the CDR3 is TGTGCCAGCAGTCCCAGACTAGCGGGAGTCCCTACAGGGGAGCTGTTTTTT.

The V gene is TRBV29-1, the J gene TRBJ2-7; 7 bases line up with TRBD1. Losses at the gene ends were 4 bases for V and 2 bases for J; bases not matched to a gene: 8. The CDR3 extends over 14 amino acids. Germline CDR1 reads SQVTM; CDR2 reads ANQGSEA. CDR3 region: CSVGEPGQTYEQYF. The CDR3 nucleotides read TGCAGCGTTGGGGAACCGGGACAGACCTACGAGCAGTACTTC.

This sequence joins TRBV11-2 and TRBJ1-1, with D maybe TRBD1 (6 bases). CDR3 length: 15 amino acids. V gave up 4 bases and J gave up 0 bases, with 12 bases separating them. Germline loops: CDR1 SGHAT, CDR2 FQNNGV. The CDR3 loop is CASSSGTPMNTEAFF. CDR3 sequence (DNA): TGTGCCAGCAGCTCCGGGACACCTATGAACACTGAAGCTTTCTTT.

V and J are TRBV29-1 and TRBJ2-7, with D hard to call. Per the germline V gene, CDR1 is SQVTM and CDR2 is ANQGSEA. CDR3 length: 18 amino acids. Trimming pared 2 bases from V and 2 bases from J, leaving 25 bases between. CDR3 amino acids: CSVEKAPHRSLRPYEQYF. The CDR3 DNA reads as TGCAGCGTTGAAAAAGCCCCCCACCGGTCCCTCCGGCCCTACGAGCAGTACTTC.

The rearrangement joins TRBV6-6 to TRBJ1-1; no definite D call. CDR1 and CDR2 from the germline V gene are MNHNY and SVGAGI (reference sequence). The CDR3 totals 13 residues. Trimming cost V 7 bases and J 1 base, with 10 bases left between them. The CDR3 DNA is TGTGCCAGCACCCTTATAGGGAACACTGAAGCTTTCTTT. This translates into CASTLIGNTEAFF.

The chain combines TRBV18 with TRBJ1-1; no clear D gene. CDR1 KGHSH and CDR2 LQKENI come from the germline V gene. V lost 4 bases to trimming and J lost 7 bases, with 13 bases between them. The CDR3 totals 13 residues. The CDR3 region has the DNA TGTGCCAGCTCACTGGAGACCCTCCGTGAAGCTTTCTTT. Translated: CASSLETLREAFF.

The rearrangement joins TRBV5-1 to TRBJ2-7; D may match TRBD1 or TRBD2 (5 bases each). This CDR3 has 14 residues. Germline V gene data show CDR1 as SGHRS and CDR2 as YFSETQ. Trimming stripped 0 bases from V and 6 bases from J, with 13 bases between. CDR3 loop: CASSLGDQDSEQYF. The DNA of the CDR3 is TGCGCCAGCAGCTTGGGGGACCAGGACTCCGAGCAGTACTTC.

With respect to this clone: The same CDR3 also results from other DNA sequences found in this sample. The J gene is TRBJ2-5, the V gene TRBV5-1; no firm D call. V was cut by 0 bases and J by 3 bases, with 3 bases left in between. The CDR3 is 12 amino acids. The germline gives CDR1 SGHRS, CDR2 YFSETQ. The CDR3 protein is CASSLAEETQYF. CDR3 DNA sequence: TGCGCCAGCAGCTTGGCCGAAGAGACCCAGTACTTC.